This T cell receptor (beta chain) derives from a study of CD8 T cells in Susac syndrome. Germline V gene lookup returns CDR1 MNHEY and CDR2 SVGEGT. CDR3 size: 14 residues. The V and J ends lost 7 bases and 7 bases, in that order; junction bases with no gene match: 8. An amount of RNA that ranged from roughly 0.5 to 1 ug was reverse transcribed with random hexamers. TCRdb re-called the immunoSEQ multiplex PCR reads with MiXCR, one entry per CDR3 protein. The data contain around 270,000 distinct CDR3 sequences, around 85% of them singletons. This clonotype was counted once. Sequenced: CD8+ T cells from PBMCs. The rearrangement joins TRBV6-2 or TRBV6-3 to TRBJ2-1; 9 bases map to TRBD2. The receptor's source is a human donor with multiple sclerosis. The CDR3 sequence: CASTELAGKNEQFF. CDR3 bases: TGTGCCAGCACCGAACTAGCGGGTAAGAATGAGCAGTTCTTC.